The 4 T cell receptor beta chains listed next were all sequenced from one sample in a study of blood T cells in healthy people across ages. Primers used in a second PCR of about 7 to 12 cycles were a sample-barcoded 5' primer and a J-beta primer mix. TCRdb itself ran the 5' RACE reads through MiXCR, one entry per CDR3 protein. The sample has about 810,000 distinct CDR3 sequences, roughly 35% seen once. Input material: blood. All receptors derive from a man younger than 30 in good health.

The rearrangement uses TRBV28 and TRBJ2-3; 7 bases align to TRBD2. V lost 7 bases to trimming and J lost 2 bases; unmatched junction nucleotides: 9. The CDR3 contains 15 residues. Germline V gene sequence: CDR1 MDHEN, CDR2 SYDVKM. CDR3 nucleotide sequence: TGTGCCAGCACCTCAGCGGGACCCAACACAGATACGCAGTATTTT. Translation gives CASTSAGPNTDTQYF. Full variable domain (rest looked up from reference TRBV28 and TRBJ2-3): DVKVTQSSRYLVKRTGEKVFLECVQDMDHENMFWYRQDPGLGLRLIYFSYDVKMKEKGDIPEGYSVSREKKERFSLILESASTNQTSMYLCASTSAGPNTDTQYFGPGTRLTVL.

This clonotype came up a few times. The V call is TRBV3-1, the J call TRBJ1-1; 7 bases are shared with TRBD1. Germline trimming cut 5 bases from V and 5 bases from J; bases unmatched to any gene: 11. From germline, CDR1 is LGHDT and CDR2 YNNKEL (reference sequence). The CDR3 sequence is 15 residues long. CDR3 DNA: TGTGCCAGCAGCGACCGTCACAGGGGTTGGACTGAAGCTTTCTTT. This translates into CASSDRHRGWTEAFF.

The count of this clonotype is one. The V gene is TRBV6-2 or TRBV6-3, the J gene TRBJ2-3; D uncertain. Germline V CDR1 and CDR2: MNHEY, SVGEGT. V was clipped by 0 bases and J by 5 bases, with 12 bases between them. The CDR3 spans 15 residues. CDR3 DNA: TGTGCCAGCAGTTACTCGCGGCAGTCTCTAGATACGCAGTATTTT. Amino acids: CASSYSRQSLDTQYF.

This clonotype was observed many times. The gene calls are TRBV5-1 and TRBJ2-3; no firm D call. The V gene's germline CDR1 is SGHRS and CDR2 YFSETQ. The CDR3 covers 16 residues. V lost 4 bases and J lost 0, with 15 bases in between. CDR3 residues: CASSTLTGTSTDTQYF. As DNA, the CDR3 is TGCGCCAGCAGCACCCTGACGGGTACTAGCACAGATACGCAGTATTTT.